The 3 T cell receptor beta chains below were found in one sample sequenced in a study of T cell responses to AZD1222 COVID-19 vaccine. Sequenced by immunoSEQ multiplex PCR; TCRdb stores in-frame clones only, minus some. The profile shows approximately 150,000 clones, 94% of them singletons. Sequencing was performed on peripheral blood, taken on day 0 of AZD1222 vaccination. These receptor sequences come from an adult in good health.

V is TRBV19 and J is TRBJ2-2; the D call may be TRBD1 or TRBD2 (5 bases each). Trimming removed 1 base at V and 5 bases at J, with 11 bases between. CDR1 is LNHDA and CDR2 is SQIVND in the germline V gene (reference sequence). This CDR3 region has 15 residues. The CDR3 sequence: CASSIAGTLTGELFF. CDR3 DNA sequence: TGTGCCAGTAGTATAGCCGGGACCTTGACCGGGGAGCTGTTTTTT.

The chain joins TRBV18 to TRBJ2-1; TRBD2 aligns across 12 bases. After removal of 3 bases from V and 3 bases from J, the junction contained 6 bases not matched to a gene. The CDR3 covers 17 residues. Germline-derived CDR1 and CDR2 are KGHSH and LQKENI. CDR3 bases: TGTGCCAGCTCACCGACCCCGGGACTAGCGGGCTACAATGAGCAGTTCTTC. Protein sequence: CASSPTPGLAGYNEQFF.

This clone came up once. The V call is TRBV4-1, the J call TRBJ2-3, with 9 bases fitting TRBD1. Germline trimming cut 4 bases from V and 4 bases from J; bases unmatched to any gene: 3. This CDR3 has 14 residues. CDR1 is MGHRA and CDR2 is YSYEKL in the germline V gene. CDR3 in DNA: TGCGCCAGCAGCCGGGACAGGGCCGCAGATACGCAGTATTTT. Its translation is CASSRDRAADTQYF.